These 22 T cell receptor beta chains were all obtained from the same sample, sequenced in a study of vaccination and CD4 T cells after COVID-19. The Oncomine TCR Beta short-read assay sequenced DNA from cultured CD4+ T cells. TCRdb used MiXCR to reprocess the PCR reads, holding one entry per CDR3 protein. This repertoire shows about 13,000 distinct CDR3 sequences, about two fifths found once; its top ten account for about 13%. Antigens of these TCRs are unknown. Treatment here: roughly 11-day PBMC culture with coronavirus spike peptide pools or control peptides (ViraFEST assay). Sequencing used CD4+ T cells from blood, cultured in vitro. Receptors were obtained from a human donor who had recovered from COVID-19.

The chain combines TRBV11-3 with TRBJ1-1; D call uncertain. V shed 0 bases and J shed 8 bases, with 7 bases lying between them. This CDR3 contains 12 residues. Germline CDR1 and CDR2: SGHNT and YENEEA. CDR3 nucleotides: TGTGCCAGCAGCTTAGAAACTTCGGAAGCTTTCTTT. Its protein product is CASSLETSEAFF.

This clonotype was observed a few times. This chain uses TRBV30 with TRBJ1-1, with D tentatively TRBD1 (6 bases). CDR3 length: 13 residues. V lost 3 bases to trimming and J lost 1 base, with 9 bases between them. Germline-derived CDR1 and CDR2 are GTSNPN and SVGIG (reference sequence). As DNA, the CDR3 is TGTGCCTGGAGCCTAGGGGGGAACACTGAAGCTTTCTTT. It codes for CAWSLGGNTEAFF.

V and J are TRBV9 and TRBJ2-5, with D maybe TRBD1 (6 bases). Trimming took off 3 bases at V and 2 bases at J, with 20 bases between the two ends. The length of the CDR3 is 17 residues. The V gene's germline CDR1 is SGDLS and CDR2 YYNGEE. CDR3 bases: TGTGCCAGCAGCGCCGGAGCCCAGGGAACAGGGCAAGAGACCCAGTACTTC. This translates into CASSAGAQGTGQETQYF.

The chain has TRBV6-5 and TRBJ2-2; possible D gene TRBD1, 6 bases. V gave up 4 bases and J gave up 0 bases, with 12 bases separating them. Germline CDR1 and CDR2: MNHEY and SVGAGI. The CDR3 consists of 16 residues. The CDR3 DNA follows: TGTGCCAGCAGTTCCCTGGGGGCCCCGAACACCGGGGAGCTGTTTTTT. As protein: CASSSLGAPNTGELFF.

This clonotype has more than one count but fewer than ten. The chain uses TRBV2 and TRBJ2-7; 10 positions agree with TRBD2. With V trimmed by 9 bases and J by 6 bases, 8 bases remained unmatched. The CDR3 runs 13 residues. In germline, CDR1 is SNHLY, CDR2 FYNNEI. CDR3 residues: CASGLAGDTEQYF. The CDR3 nucleotides are TGTGCCAGTGGCCTAGCGGGAGATACCGAGCAGTACTTC. Filled out from reference TRBV2 and TRBJ2-7, the complete variable domain reads EPEVTQTPSHQVTQMGQEVILRCVPISNHLYFYWYRQILGQKVEFLVSFYNNEISEKSEIFDDQFSVERPDGSNFTLKIRSTKLEDSAMYFCASGLAGDTEQYFGPGTRLTVT.

This CDR3 is CASSRTSGSAYEQYF. The CDR3, as DNA: TGCGCCAGCAGCCGAACTAGCGGGAGCGCCTACGAGCAGTACTTC. This sequence joins TRBV4-1 and TRBJ2-7; 11 bases are shared with TRBD2. The CDR3 is 15 amino acids. Trimming at V came to 4 bases and at J to 2 bases, leaving 4 bases not matched to a gene. Per the germline V gene, CDR1 is MGHRA and CDR2 is YSYEKL.

The rearrangement uses TRBV19 and TRBJ1-4; 7 positions match TRBD1. From germline, CDR1 is LNHDA and CDR2 SQIVND (reference sequence). Trimming took 6 bases from V and 4 from J; bases not matched to a gene: 5. This CDR3 comprises 14 residues. The CDR3 reads CASSGTAVNEKLFF. DNA of the CDR3: TGTGCCAGTAGCGGGACAGCGGTTAATGAAAAACTGTTTTTT.

The chain employs TRBV20-1 and TRBJ2-3, with 10 nucleotides matching TRBD2. The germline gives CDR1 DFQATT, CDR2 SNEGSKA (reference sequence). The CDR3 extends over 16 amino acids. Losses at the gene ends were 0 bases for V and 5 bases for J; bases not matched to a gene: 8. In DNA, the CDR3 is TGCAGTGCTAGAGATCCGGGAGCGGGGGGGGGAGATACGCAGTATTTT. This sequence encodes CSARDPGAGGGDTQYF.

The sample holds one count of this clonotype. The chain uses TRBV20-1 and TRBJ1-4, with a tentative D call TRBD1 (5 bases). The CDR3 extends over 15 amino acids. Per germline, CDR1 DFQATT and CDR2 SNEGSKA (reference sequence). Trimming shortened V by 1 base and J by 0 bases, and 9 bases separated the two germline ends. This CDR3 reads CSARASRATNEKLFF. CDR3 bases: TGCAGTGCTAGAGCGTCCAGGGCAACTAATGAAAAACTGTTTTTT.

The gene calls are TRBV24-1 and TRBJ2-7; 10 bases align to TRBD1. J lost 5 bases, V lost 5 bases, and 8 bases had no gene match. The germline gives CDR1 KGHDR, CDR2 SFDVKD. The CDR3 runs 15 residues. Here the CDR3 reads CATSAWTGGIHEQYF. The CDR3 nucleotides read TGTGCCACCAGTGCTTGGACAGGGGGTATCCACGAGCAGTACTTC.

V usage is TRBV27 and J usage is TRBJ2-7, with 7 nucleotides matching TRBD1. This CDR3 is built from 16 residues. The germline gives CDR1 MNHEY, CDR2 SMNVEV (reference sequence). V shed 4 bases and J 3 bases; nucleotides not matched to a gene: 12. CDR3 loop: CASSSGPTWDSYEQYF. DNA of the CDR3: TGTGCCAGCAGTTCAGGGCCTACCTGGGACAGCTACGAGCAGTACTTC.

The CDR3 loop is CASSGGGAGVSTDTQYF. The DNA for the CDR3 is TGTGCCAGTAGTGGGGGAGGCGCGGGAGTTAGCACAGATACGCAGTATTTT. J is TRBJ2-3 and V is TRBV19, with 7 bases that match TRBD2. Unmatched junction bases numbered 11, after V lost 5 bases and J lost 0 bases. The CDR3 is 17 amino acids. Germline assignment: CDR1 LNHDA and CDR2 SQIVND (reference sequence).

The chain is built from TRBV7-9 and TRBJ1-2; tentative D call: TRBD1 (5 bases). Per the germline V gene, CDR1 is SEHNR and CDR2 is FQNEAQ (reference sequence). The CDR3 loop spans 19 amino acids. V shed 4 bases and J shed 3 bases, with 27 bases lying between them. The CDR3 bases are TGTGCCAGCAGCTCTAGCGCACCGGGACGGACTTCGTTTTACTATGGCTACACCTTC. It codes for CASSSSAPGRTSFYYGYTF.

This clonotype was counted a few times. The chain is built from TRBV7-3 and TRBJ1-2; D perhaps matches TRBD1 (5 bases). Germline V gene data show CDR1 as SGHTA and CDR2 as FQGTGA. The CDR3 is 13 residues long. V was trimmed by 5 bases and J by 6 bases, leaving 13 bases between them. The CDR3 spells CASSRGQRDGYTF. The CDR3 nucleotides read TGTGCCAGCAGCAGAGGACAACGGGATGGCTACACCTTC.

J is TRBJ2-5 and V is TRBV2; D might be TRBD2 (6 bases). CDR1 and CDR2 (germline): SNHLY, FYNNEI. Trimming cost V 7 bases and J 5 bases, with 8 bases left between them. The CDR3 is 11 amino acids. Written as DNA, the CDR3 is TGTGCCAGCATGGGGAGGGAGACCCAGTACTTC. The encoded protein is CASMGRETQYF.

In this sample, this clonotype turned up a few times. This rearrangement joins TRBV4-1 to TRBJ2-7; weak D call: TRBD1 (5 bases). With 0 bases removed from V and 3 bases from J, the gap between germline ends came to 9 bases. Looked up from germline, CDR1 is MGHRA and CDR2 is YSYEKL. The CDR3 runs to 14 residues. The CDR3 loop is CASSQEGHRYEQYF. The CDR3 region has the DNA TGCGCCAGCAGCCAAGAAGGACATCGCTACGAGCAGTACTTC.

The V call is TRBV30, the J call TRBJ2-3; TRBD2 agrees at 10 bases. V was pared by 2 bases and J by 4 bases, with 6 bases of the junction left unmatched. The CDR3 length is 15 residues. The germline gives CDR1 GTSNPN, CDR2 SVGIG (reference sequence). For the CDR3, the DNA is TGTGCCTGGAGTCGCCTAGCGGGAGAGGCAGATACGCAGTATTTT. It yields the protein CAWSRLAGEADTQYF.

This clonotype has more than one count but fewer than ten. The chain uses TRBV7-9 and TRBJ2-1; 7 bases map to TRBD2. The CDR3 spans 16 residues. From germline, CDR1 is SEHNR and CDR2 FQNEAQ (reference sequence). V dropped 4 bases and J dropped 0; count of bases not matched to a gene: 6. CDR3 residues: CASSSVAGSSYNEQFF. In DNA, the CDR3 is TGTGCCAGCAGCTCTGTAGCGGGTAGCTCCTACAATGAGCAGTTCTTC.

The chain is built from TRBV15 and TRBJ2-7; 9 bases align to TRBD2. V shed 5 bases and J 0 bases; nucleotides not matched to a gene: 11. This CDR3 spans 17 amino acids. Germline assignment: CDR1 LNHNV and CDR2 YYDKDF (reference sequence). The CDR3 nucleotides read TGTGCCACCAGCTATACTGGAGCTAGCGGGATCTCCTACGAGCAGTACTTC. This encodes CATSYTGASGISYEQYF.

The chain combines TRBV30 with TRBJ1-6; D is uncertain. The CDR3 covers 16 residues. V gave up 3 bases and J gave up 10 bases, with 22 bases separating them. Per the germline V gene, CDR1 is GTSNPN and CDR2 is SVGIG (reference sequence). CDR3 loop: CAWSINPTATGSPLHF. The DNA of the CDR3 is TGTGCCTGGAGCATCAATCCGACGGCTACCGGGTCACCCCTCCACTTT. Drawing the rest from reference TRBV30 and TRBJ1-6, the complete variable domain is SQTIHQWPATLVQPVGSPLSLECTVEGTSNPNLYWYRQAAGRGLQLLFYSVGIGQISSEVPQNLSASRPQDRQFILSSKKLLLSDSGFYLCAWSINPTATGSPLHFGNGTRLTVT.

The gene calls are TRBV18 and TRBJ1-5, with 10 bases aligning to TRBD1. The germline V gene encodes CDR1 KGHSH and CDR2 LQKENI. The V and J ends lost 6 bases and 1 base, in that order; junction bases with no gene match: 6. The CDR3 length is 16 residues. The CDR3 nucleotides read TGTGCCAGCTCTCCCGGGACAGGGGCGAGCAATCAGCCCCAGCATTTT. Its protein product is CASSPGTGASNQPQHF.

DNA for the CDR3: TGTGCCAGCAGATTTTCCGGGGATTCACCCCTCCACTTT. It is translated as CASRFSGDSPLHF. The gene calls are TRBV6-4 and TRBJ1-6; the D is unclear. This CDR3 is built from 13 residues. Trimming cost V 6 bases and J 8 bases, with 11 bases left between them. The germline CDR1 and CDR2 sequences are MRHNA and SNTAGT.